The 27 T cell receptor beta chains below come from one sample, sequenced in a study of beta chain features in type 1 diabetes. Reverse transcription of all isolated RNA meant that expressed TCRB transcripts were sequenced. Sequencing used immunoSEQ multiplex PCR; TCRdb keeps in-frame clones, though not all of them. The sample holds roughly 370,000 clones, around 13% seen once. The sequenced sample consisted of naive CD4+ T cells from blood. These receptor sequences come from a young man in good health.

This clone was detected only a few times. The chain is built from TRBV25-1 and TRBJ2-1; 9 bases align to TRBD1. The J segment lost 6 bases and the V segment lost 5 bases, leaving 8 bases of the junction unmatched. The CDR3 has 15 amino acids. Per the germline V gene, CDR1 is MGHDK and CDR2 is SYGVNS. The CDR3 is CASSSLGTGPNEQFF. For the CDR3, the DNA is TGTGCCAGCAGTTCCCTCGGGACAGGGCCCAATGAGCAGTTCTTC.

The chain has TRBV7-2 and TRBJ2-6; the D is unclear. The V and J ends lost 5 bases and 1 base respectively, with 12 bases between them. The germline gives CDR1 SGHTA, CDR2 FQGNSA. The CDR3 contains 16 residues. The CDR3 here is CASSLTGKSGANVLTF. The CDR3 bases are TGTGCCAGCAGCCTGACCGGCAAATCTGGGGCCAACGTCCTGACTTTC.

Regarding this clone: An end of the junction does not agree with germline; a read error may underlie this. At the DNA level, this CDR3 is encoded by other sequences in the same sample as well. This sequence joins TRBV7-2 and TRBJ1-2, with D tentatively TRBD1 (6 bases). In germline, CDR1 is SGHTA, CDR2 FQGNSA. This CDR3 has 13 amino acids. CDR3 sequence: CASSQDSSWGYTF. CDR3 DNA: TGTGCCAGCAGCCAGGACAGTAGTTGGGGCTACACTTTC.

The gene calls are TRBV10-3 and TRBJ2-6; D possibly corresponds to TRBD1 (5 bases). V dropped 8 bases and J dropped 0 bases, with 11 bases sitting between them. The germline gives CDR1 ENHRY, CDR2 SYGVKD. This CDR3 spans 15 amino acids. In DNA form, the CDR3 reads TGTGCCATCTCAACAGGCCTCTCTGGGGCCAACGTCCTGACTTTC. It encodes CAISTGLSGANVLTF.

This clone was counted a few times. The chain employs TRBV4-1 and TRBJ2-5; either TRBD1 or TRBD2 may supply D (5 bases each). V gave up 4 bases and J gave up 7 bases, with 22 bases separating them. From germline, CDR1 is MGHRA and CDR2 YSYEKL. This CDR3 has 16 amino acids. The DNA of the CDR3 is TGCGCCAGCAGCCCATCAGGGCGGCCCCCCCGGGGGACCCAGTACTTC. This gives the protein CASSPSGRPPRGTQYF.

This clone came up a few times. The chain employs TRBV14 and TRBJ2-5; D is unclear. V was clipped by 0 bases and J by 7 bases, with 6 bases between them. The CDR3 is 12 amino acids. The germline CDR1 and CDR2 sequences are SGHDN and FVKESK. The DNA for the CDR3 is TGTGCCAGCAGCCAAGATATCGGGACCCAGTACTTC. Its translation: CASSQDIGTQYF.

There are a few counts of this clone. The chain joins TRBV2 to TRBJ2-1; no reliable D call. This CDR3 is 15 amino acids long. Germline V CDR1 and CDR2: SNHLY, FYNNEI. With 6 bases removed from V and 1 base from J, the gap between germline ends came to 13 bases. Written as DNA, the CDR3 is TGTGCCAGCAGGGTCAGCGAATCATCCTACAATGAGCAGTTCTTC. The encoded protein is CASRVSESSYNEQFF.

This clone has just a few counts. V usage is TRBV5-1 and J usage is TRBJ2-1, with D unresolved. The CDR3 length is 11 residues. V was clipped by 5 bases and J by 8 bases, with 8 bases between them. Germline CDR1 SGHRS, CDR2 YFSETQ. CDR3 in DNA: TGCGCCAGCAGTGATGGAGATGAGCAGTTCTTC. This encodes CASSDGDEQFF.

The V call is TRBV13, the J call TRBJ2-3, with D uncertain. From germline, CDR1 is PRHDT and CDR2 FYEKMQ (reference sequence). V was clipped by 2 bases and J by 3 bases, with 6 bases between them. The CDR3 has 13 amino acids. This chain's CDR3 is CASSLLGTDTQYF. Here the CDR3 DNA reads TGTGCCAGCAGCTTACTTGGAACAGATACGCAGTATTTT. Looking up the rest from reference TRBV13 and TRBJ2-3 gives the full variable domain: AAGVIQSPRHLIKEKRETATLKCYPIPRHDTVYWYQQGPGQDPQFLISFYEKMQSDKGSIPDRFSAQQFSDYHSELNMSSLELGDSALYFCASSLLGTDTQYFGPGTRLTVL.

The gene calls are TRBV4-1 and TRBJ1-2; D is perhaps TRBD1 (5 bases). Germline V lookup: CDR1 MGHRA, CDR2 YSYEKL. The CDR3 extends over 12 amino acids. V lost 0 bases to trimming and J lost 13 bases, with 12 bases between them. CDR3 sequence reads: CASSQDRDRVTF. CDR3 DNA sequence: TGCGCCAGCAGCCAAGATCGGGACCGTGTCACCTTC.

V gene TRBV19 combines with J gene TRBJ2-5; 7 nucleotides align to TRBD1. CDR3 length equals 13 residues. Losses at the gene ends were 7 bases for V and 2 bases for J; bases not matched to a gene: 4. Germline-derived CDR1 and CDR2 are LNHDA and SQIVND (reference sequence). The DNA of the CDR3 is TGTGCCAGTATGGGCAGGGGGCAAGAGACCCAGTACTTC. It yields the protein CASMGRGQETQYF.

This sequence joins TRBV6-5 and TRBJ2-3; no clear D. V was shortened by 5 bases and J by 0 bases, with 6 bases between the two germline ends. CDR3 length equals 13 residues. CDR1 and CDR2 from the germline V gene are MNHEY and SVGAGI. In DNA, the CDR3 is TGTGCCAGCAGTACCGACAGCACAGATACGCAGTATTTT. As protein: CASSTDSTDTQYF.

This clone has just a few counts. The CDR3 DNA reads as TGTGCCATCAGTGAGTCGACTTGGGAAGAGACCCAGTACTTC. Amino acids: CAISESTWEETQYF. The rearrangement uses TRBV10-3 and TRBJ2-5; D not certain. Trimming removed 0 bases at V and 3 bases at J, with 8 bases between. Germline values: CDR1 ENHRY, CDR2 SYGVKD. This CDR3 comprises 14 residues.

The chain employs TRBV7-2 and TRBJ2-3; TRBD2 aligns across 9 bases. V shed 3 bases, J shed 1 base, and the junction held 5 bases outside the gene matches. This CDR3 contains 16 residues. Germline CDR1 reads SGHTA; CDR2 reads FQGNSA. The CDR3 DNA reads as TGTGCCAGCAGCTTCGATAGACTAGCGGGCACAGATACGCAGTATTTT. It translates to CASSFDRLAGTDTQYF.

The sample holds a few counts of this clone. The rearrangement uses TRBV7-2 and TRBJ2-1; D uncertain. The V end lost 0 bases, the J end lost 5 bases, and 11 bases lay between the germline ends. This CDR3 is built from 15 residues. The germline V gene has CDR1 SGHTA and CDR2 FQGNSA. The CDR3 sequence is CASSLAFVRNNEQFF. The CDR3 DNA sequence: TGTGCCAGCAGCTTAGCCTTCGTACGGAACAATGAGCAGTTCTTC.

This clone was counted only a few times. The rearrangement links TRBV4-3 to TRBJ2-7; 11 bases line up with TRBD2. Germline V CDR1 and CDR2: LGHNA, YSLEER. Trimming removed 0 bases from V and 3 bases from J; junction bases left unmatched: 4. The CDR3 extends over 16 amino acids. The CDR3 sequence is CASSQDSGTSGYEQYF. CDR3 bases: TGCGCCAGCAGCCAAGATAGCGGGACTAGCGGCTACGAGCAGTACTTC.

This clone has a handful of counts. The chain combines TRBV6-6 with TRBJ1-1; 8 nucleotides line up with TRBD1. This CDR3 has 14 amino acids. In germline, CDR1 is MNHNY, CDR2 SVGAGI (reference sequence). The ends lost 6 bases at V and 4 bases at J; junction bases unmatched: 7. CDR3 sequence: CASRTGDSFTEAFF. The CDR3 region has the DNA TGTGCCAGCAGGACAGGGGATTCGTTCACTGAAGCTTTCTTT.

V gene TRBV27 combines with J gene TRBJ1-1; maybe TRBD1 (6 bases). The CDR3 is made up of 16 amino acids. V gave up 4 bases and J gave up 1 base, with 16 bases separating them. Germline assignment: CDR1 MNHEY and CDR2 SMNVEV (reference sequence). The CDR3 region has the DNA TGTGCCAGCAGTTCCCCACAGGGATGGGGGAACACTGAAGCTTTCTTT. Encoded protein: CASSSPQGWGNTEAFF.

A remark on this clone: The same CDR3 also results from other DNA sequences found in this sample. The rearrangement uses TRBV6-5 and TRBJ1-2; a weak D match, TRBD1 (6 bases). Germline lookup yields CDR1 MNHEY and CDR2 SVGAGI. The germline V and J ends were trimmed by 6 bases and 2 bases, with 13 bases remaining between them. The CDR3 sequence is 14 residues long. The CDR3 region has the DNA TGTGCCAGCAGCCGTACAGGGAGGAACTATGGCTACACCTTC. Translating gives CASSRTGRNYGYTF.

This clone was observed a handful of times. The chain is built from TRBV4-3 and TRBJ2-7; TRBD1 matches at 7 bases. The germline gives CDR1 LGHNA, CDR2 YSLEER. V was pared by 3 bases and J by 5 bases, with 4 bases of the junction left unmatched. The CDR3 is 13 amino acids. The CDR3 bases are TGCGCCAGCAGCCATAGGACAGGTCACGAGCAGTACTTC. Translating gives CASSHRTGHEQYF.

CDR3 region: CASSLTSGRAGDTQYF. CDR3 DNA sequence: TGTGCCAGCAGCTTAACTAGCGGGAGGGCCGGCGATACGCAGTATTTT. This sequence joins TRBV7-3 and TRBJ2-3; 11 bases map to TRBD2. The CDR3 consists of 16 residues. J gave up 6 bases and V 0 bases, and 5 bases lay outside the gene matches. The germline V gene has CDR1 SGHTA and CDR2 FQGTGA.

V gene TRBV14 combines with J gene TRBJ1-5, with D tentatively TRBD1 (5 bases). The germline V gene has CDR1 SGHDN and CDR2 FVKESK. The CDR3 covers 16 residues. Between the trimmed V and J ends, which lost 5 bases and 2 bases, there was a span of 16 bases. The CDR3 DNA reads TGTGCCAGCAGCAAGGGGCGCGACAGCGGCAATCAGCCCCAGCATTTT. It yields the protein CASSKGRDSGNQPQHF.

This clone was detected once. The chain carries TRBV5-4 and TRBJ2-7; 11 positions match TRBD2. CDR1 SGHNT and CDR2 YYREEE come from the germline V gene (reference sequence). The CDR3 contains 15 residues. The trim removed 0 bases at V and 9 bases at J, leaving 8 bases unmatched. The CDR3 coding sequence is TGTGCCAGCAGCTTGGGGATACTAGCGGGGGCGGTGCAGTACTTC. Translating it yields CASSLGILAGAVQYF. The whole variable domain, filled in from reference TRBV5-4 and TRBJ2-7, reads ETGVTQSPTHLIKTRGQQVTLRCSSQSGHNTVSWYQQALGQGPQFIFQYYREEENGRGNFPPRFSGLQFPNYSSELNVNALELDDSALYLCASSLGILAGAVQYFGPGTRLTVT.

CDR3 in amino acids: CASSLLQGAGSPLHF. In DNA, the CDR3 is TGTGCCAGCAGTTTACTTCAGGGTGCCGGTTCACCCCTCCACTTT. The rearrangement joins TRBV27 to TRBJ1-6, with D maybe TRBD1 (5 bases). V lost 2 bases and J 9 bases, leaving 14 bases between the germline ends. Germline-derived CDR1 and CDR2 are MNHEY and SMNVEV (reference sequence). The CDR3 covers 15 residues.

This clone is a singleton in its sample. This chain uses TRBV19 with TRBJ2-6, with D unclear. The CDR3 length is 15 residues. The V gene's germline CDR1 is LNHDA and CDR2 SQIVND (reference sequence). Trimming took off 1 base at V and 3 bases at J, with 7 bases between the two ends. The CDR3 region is CASSIVEVGANVLTF. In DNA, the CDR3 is TGTGCCAGTAGTATAGTCGAAGTTGGGGCCAACGTCCTGACTTTC.

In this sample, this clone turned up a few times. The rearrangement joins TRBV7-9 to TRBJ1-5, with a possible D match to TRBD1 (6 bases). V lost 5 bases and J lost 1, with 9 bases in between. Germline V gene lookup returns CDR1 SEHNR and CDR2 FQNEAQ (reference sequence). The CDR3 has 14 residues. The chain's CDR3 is CASSRTASNQPQHF. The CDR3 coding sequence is TGTGCCAGCAGCCGGACAGCCAGCAATCAGCCCCAGCATTTT.

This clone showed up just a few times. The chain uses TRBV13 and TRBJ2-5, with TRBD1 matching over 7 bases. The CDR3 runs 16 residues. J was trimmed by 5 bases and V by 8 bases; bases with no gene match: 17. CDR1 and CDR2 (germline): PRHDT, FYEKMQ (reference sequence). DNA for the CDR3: TGTGCCAGCCGTGAAGGGGGCTATTTTGGTTCGGAGACCCAGTACTTC. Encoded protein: CASREGGYFGSETQYF. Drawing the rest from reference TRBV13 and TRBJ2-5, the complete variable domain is AAGVIQSPRHLIKEKRETATLKCYPIPRHDTVYWYQQGPGQDPQFLISFYEKMQSDKGSIPDRFSAQQFSDYHSELNMSSLELGDSALYFCASREGGYFGSETQYFGPGTRLLVL.